The 18 T cell receptor beta chains below all came from one sample that was sequenced in a study of tumor-infiltrating lymphocytes in primary liver carcinoma (dated by TCRdb to 2016 to 2017). The sample was run on an Illumina HiSeq 2500. A constant-region primer and ProtoScript II reverse transcriptase were used to reverse-transcribe TCRbeta-specific cDNA from about 500 ng total RNA. Construction of the TCRbeta libraries relied on three nested rounds of multiplex PCR, following a slightly modified ARM-PCR procedure. Each of the first two PCR rounds ran for around 10 cycles using multiplex TRBV1-TRBV30 forward primers together with a Cbeta reverse primer. TCRdb reanalyzed the raw reads on its own, using fastp at Q25 for trimming and MiXCR for clone calling, and kept in-frame beta chains. Rows with one shared CDR3 protein collapse into an entry with the most common genes and DNA. A total of roughly 120,000 distinct CDR3 sequences appear in this sample, 50% to 70% of them only once. The ten largest clones take up roughly 8.8% of the sample.

Total RNA and DNA were co-extracted from about 20-30 mg of bulk tissue with the AllPrep DNA/RNA mini kit, without cell sorting. Sequencing was performed on liver tumor tissue from sampling region 1. The meaning of the sample's cell subset or site label: tumor region T1, superior pole. These receptors came from a woman in her sixties or seventies with primary liver carcinoma and hepatitis B virus infection.

The sample holds many counts of this clonotype. The chain uses TRBV6-2 or TRBV6-3 and TRBJ2-7; 8 bases are shared with TRBD2. Germline V gene data show CDR1 as MNHEY and CDR2 as SVGEGT. The CDR3 covers 16 residues. V shed 6 bases, J shed 4 bases, and the junction held 14 bases outside the gene matches. CDR3 in DNA: TGTGCCAGCAGCCCCCTCCCCAGCGGGAGATGGTACGAGCAGTACTTC. Translated: CASSPLPSGRWYEQYF.

In regard to this clonotype: This may stem from a read error, because a much larger clone lies one nucleotide away. The J gene is TRBJ1-1, the V gene TRBV11-1, with D tentatively TRBD1 (6 bases). The CDR3 consists of 14 residues. Germline V gene sequence: CDR1 SGHAT, CDR2 FQDESV (reference sequence). The CDR3 bases are TGTGCCACCAGCTTAGGGAGGGGGACCACTGAAACTTTCTTT. It codes for CATSLGRGTTETFF.

Comments on this clonotype: No conserved phenylalanine or tryptophan is present at the end of the CDR3, so a read error is the likely explanation. No DNA is shown, since the ends of the CDR3 on it are uncertain; the CDR3 is the one TCRdb lists. The chain uses TRBV4-1 and TRBJ2-7. Per the germline V gene, CDR1 is MGHRA and CDR2 is YSYEKL. The CDR3 has 14 amino acids, counting both end residues. CDR3 protein: CASSQDQTAHEQHL.

For this clonotype: This may be a read error: a much more frequent sequence differs by one nucleotide. V and J are TRBV11-2 and TRBJ2-5; TRBD2 matches at 13 bases. CDR1 SGHAT and CDR2 FQNNGV come from the germline V gene. This CDR3 spans 15 amino acids. V shed 5 bases, J shed 6 bases, and the junction held 6 bases outside the gene matches. The CDR3: CASSPGLAGIKTQYF. The CDR3 DNA sequence: TGTGCCAGCAGCCCGGGACTAGCGGGAATTAAGACCCAGTACTTC.

The table lists this clonotype with a few counts. The genes are TRBV24-1 and TRBJ2-5; D perhaps matches TRBD2 (6 bases). V was cut by 5 bases and J by 1 base, with 19 bases left in between. There are 17 residues in the CDR3. Germline V CDR1 and CDR2: KGHDR, SFDVKD. For the CDR3, the DNA is TGTGCCACCAGTGCCCCAGAGCAGGGAGGTCGCCAAGAGACCCAGTACTTC. This codes for CATSAPEQGGRQETQYF.

Notes on this clonotype: A much bigger clone sits one base away, suggesting this may be a read error. The chain has TRBV4-1 and TRBJ2-3; TRBD1 aligns across 7 bases. The CDR3 has 13 amino acids. The V gene's germline CDR1 is MGHRA and CDR2 YSYEKL. CDR3 nucleotide sequence: TGCGTCAGCAGCAGGGACAGATTAGATACGCAGTATTTT. This translates into CVSSRDRLDTQYF.

V is TRBV11-2 and J is TRBJ2-2, with D maybe TRBD2 (6 bases). This CDR3 is built from 14 residues. The germline gives CDR1 SGHAT, CDR2 FQNNGV. CDR3 loop: CAGSPGGVTGELFF. Here the CDR3 DNA reads TGTGCAGGCAGTCCAGGAGGGGTTACCGGGGAGCTGTTTTTT.

Concerning this clonotype itself: Germline is not matched at one junction end, which may reflect a read error. V gene TRBV12-3 or TRBV12-4 combines with J gene TRBJ1-1; perhaps TRBD1 as D (5 bases). The CDR3 consists of 14 residues. CDR3 protein: CVSSLWGTNTEAFF. For the CDR3, the DNA is TGTGTCAGCAGTTTATGGGGGACGAACACTGAAGCTTTCTTT.

About this clonotype: This may be a read error: a much more frequent sequence differs by one nucleotide. This chain connects TRBV4-1 to TRBJ2-1; 7 bases are shared with TRBD1. Germline-derived CDR1 and CDR2 are MGHRA and YSYEKL. This CDR3 region has 14 residues. The CDR3 DNA sequence: TGCGTCAGCAGCCAAGAGGGACAGAACAATGAGCAGTTCTTC. As protein: CVSSQEGQNNEQFF.

Notes on this clonotype: This may arise from a read error, as a much more abundant clone is one base away. The chain has TRBV29-1 and TRBJ2-3, with no clear D. This CDR3 is 12 amino acids long. Germline V gene sequence: CDR1 SQVTM, CDR2 ANQGSEA. CDR3 DNA: TGCAGCGCCATCAGGAAAAGAGATACGCATTATTTT. Its translation is CSAIRKRDTHYF.

The chain recombines TRBV14 with TRBJ2-7; D remains ambiguous. Trimming stripped 4 bases from V and 3 bases from J, with 16 bases between. The germline V gene has CDR1 SGHDN and CDR2 FVKESK. This CDR3 contains 15 residues. The CDR3 nucleotides read TGTGCCAGCAGCCCGCTCGCCGGGTCCCACTACGAGCAGTACTTC. This gives the protein CASSPLAGSHYEQYF.

This clonotype was detected ten times or more. The V and J genes are TRBV12-3 or TRBV12-4 and TRBJ1-2; D uncertain. Trimming left V 3 bases short and J 6 bases short, with 8 bases between. This CDR3 has 12 amino acids. CDR3 DNA: TGTGCCAGCAGTTTGCTGGGCGATGGCTACACCTTC. Amino acids: CASSLLGDGYTF.

This clonotype was counted many times. The rearrangement uses TRBV6-1 and TRBJ1-1; no clear D. Trimming took 11 bases from V and 1 from J, leaving 17 bases between them. The germline V gene has CDR1 MNHNS and CDR2 SASEGT. This CDR3 spans 14 amino acids. In DNA form, the CDR3 reads TGTGCCCTCGGTTCCTACAGCCAGAACACTGAAGCTTTCTTT. It specifies CALGSYSQNTEAFF.

This clonotype was counted at least ten times. This chain uses TRBV5-5 with TRBJ1-4; D is unresolved. The V and J ends lost 1 base and 1 base respectively, with 11 bases between them. CDR1 SGHKS and CDR2 YYEKEE come from the germline V gene (reference sequence). The CDR3 contains 16 residues. CDR3 loop: CASSLTLSVTNEKLFF. The DNA for the CDR3 is TGTGCCAGCAGCTTGACCCTAAGTGTAACTAATGAAAAACTGTTTTTT.

About this clonotype itself: Just one base apart from a much larger clone, this may be a read error. The chain has TRBV10-3 and TRBJ2-1; TRBD2 agrees at 14 bases. This CDR3 region has 13 residues. Looked up from germline, CDR1 is ENHRY and CDR2 is SYGVKD. The junction had 4 bases not matched to a gene; V was cut back by 10 bases and J by 8 bases. The CDR3 is CATGLAGGYEQFF. DNA of the CDR3: TGTGCCACCGGACTAGCGGGAGGCTATGAGCAGTTCTTC.

Regarding this clonotype: A junction end diverges from the germline sequence, so it may reflect a read error. This chain uses TRBV11-1 with TRBJ1-5, with D possibly being TRBD1 (6 bases). Germline CDR1 is SGHAT and CDR2 is FQDESV (reference sequence). The CDR3 has 14 residues. The CDR3 region is CTSSQGGFSQPQHF. The CDR3 nucleotides are TGTACCAGCAGCCAAGGGGGGTTCAGTCAGCCCCAGCATTTT.

This clonotype has only one observation. A much larger clone differs by one base, so this may be a read error. The chain employs TRBV5-4 and TRBJ2-5, with D perhaps TRBD2 (5 bases). The CDR3 totals 16 residues. The V and J ends lost 5 bases and 2 bases respectively, with 19 bases between them. CDR1 is SGHNT, CDR2 YYREEE, per germline (reference sequence). CDR3 coding DNA: TGTGCCAGCAGTCGTATTGGACTGTCCGTTCAAGAGACCCAGTACTTC. It encodes CASSRIGLSVQETQYF.

The table lists this clonotype with a count of one. Since the CDR3 does not end with the conserved phenylalanine or tryptophan, this likely comes from a read error. The rearrangement joins TRBV29-1 to TRBJ2-3, with a weak D call TRBD2 (5 bases). Germline CDR1 is SQVTM and CDR2 is ANQGSEA. Trimming cost V 7 bases and J 5 bases, with 19 bases left between them. The length of the CDR3 is 14 residues. The CDR3 spells CSAHPRRRVDTQYL. The CDR3 bases are TGCAGCGCCCACCCCAGGAGGCGCGTAGATACGCAGTATTTA.